This T cell receptor beta chain was documented in a study of blood T cell repertoires in COVID-19. Looking at the study overall: T cells, B-cell-depleted T cells, or PBMCs supplied cDNA or gDNA.

This CDR3 has 15 amino acids. The germline gives CDR1 MGHRA, CDR2 YSYEKL. V was pared by 0 bases and J by 5 bases, with 7 bases of the junction left unmatched. As handled by the study authors: By means of reference gene primer amplification, nucleated cell counts were estimated. This table comes from immunoSEQ multiplex PCR, and its TCRdb copy is limited to in-frame clones, with some not included. The D gene and trimming were derived from the DNA, and the V and J assignments and clone size from that table. The sample lists 95,000 to 150,000 clones; over 75% were seen once. The chain is built from TRBV4-1 and TRBJ2-7; 7 bases fit TRBD1. The TCR sequence derives from a woman aged 65 to 85 with acute or convalescent COVID-19. The sequencing input was peripheral blood. CDR3: CASSQELRTGDEQYF. Here the CDR3 DNA reads TGCGCCAGCAGCCAAGAACTTAGGACAGGAGACGAGCAGTACTTC.